This T cell receptor beta chain was recorded in a study of blood T cell repertoires in COVID-19. Study information: PBMCs, B-cell-depleted T cells, or T cells provided the cDNA or gDNA that made up the material.

With 1 base clipped from V and 1 base from J, the junction kept 9 bases outside the gene matches. The CDR3 has 16 residues. The germline gives CDR1 GTSNPN, CDR2 SVGIG (reference sequence). How the authors handled the data: Amplification of reference gene primers provided the estimated nucleated cell counts. The table came from immunoSEQ multiplex PCR; TCRdb's copy has only in-frame clones and leaves some out. D and trimming come from the DNA, and the V and J calls and clone size come from that table. There are some 140,000 clones in the sample; more than 85% occur only once, and 18% lies in the top ten.

Sequenced: peripheral blood. The chain uses TRBV30 and TRBJ2-5; 7 nucleotides agree with TRBD1. The sequence came from a man in his forties or fifties with active or convalescent COVID-19. The CDR3 reads CAWSAWGTDPQETQYF. CDR3 in DNA: TGTGCCTGGAGTGCATGGGGGACAGATCCCCAAGAGACCCAGTACTTC.